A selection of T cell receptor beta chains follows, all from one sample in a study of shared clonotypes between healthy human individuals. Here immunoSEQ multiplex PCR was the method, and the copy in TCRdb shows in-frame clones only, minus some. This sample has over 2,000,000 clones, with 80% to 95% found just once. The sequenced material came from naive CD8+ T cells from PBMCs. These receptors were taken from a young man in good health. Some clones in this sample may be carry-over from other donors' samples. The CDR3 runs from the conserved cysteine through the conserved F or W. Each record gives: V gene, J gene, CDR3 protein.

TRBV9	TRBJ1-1	CASSITDEGYHTEAFF
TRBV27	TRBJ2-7	CASSLGTARYEQYF
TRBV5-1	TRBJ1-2	CASSTETGYGYTF
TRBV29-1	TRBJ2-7	CSVDADYEQYF
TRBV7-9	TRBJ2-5	CASSLEVGVETQYF
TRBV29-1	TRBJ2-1	CSVESTDLLVF
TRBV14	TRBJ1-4	CASSQIDRLREKLFF
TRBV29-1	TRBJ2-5	CSVEDIWGSQETQYF
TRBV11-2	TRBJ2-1	CASRDREHNEQFF
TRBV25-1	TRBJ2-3	CASSASSGTDLTDTQYF
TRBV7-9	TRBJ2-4	CASSSMRGLVGNIQYF
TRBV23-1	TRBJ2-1	CASSQPGEQFF
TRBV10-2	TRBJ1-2	CASSESPVNYGYTF
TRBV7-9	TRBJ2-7	CASSASYEQYF
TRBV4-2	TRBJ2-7	CASSQGRKSEQYF
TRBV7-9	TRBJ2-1	CAISNRDSHNEQFF
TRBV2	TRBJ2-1	CASSDGLADFYNEQFF
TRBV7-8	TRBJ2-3	CASSLGPTRVNTQYF
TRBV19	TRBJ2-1	CASKILAGGNEQFF
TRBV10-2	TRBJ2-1	CASSQYGTRSSYNEQFF
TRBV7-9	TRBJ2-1	CASSLTGVNEQFF
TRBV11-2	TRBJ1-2	CASSSGPITNYGYTF
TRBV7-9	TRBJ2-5	CASSFLGQVQETQYF
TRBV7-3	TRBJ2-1	CASSPVGAGSDEQFF
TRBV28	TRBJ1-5	CASRWVYGSGQPQHF
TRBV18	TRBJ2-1	CASSLGVLSYNEQFF
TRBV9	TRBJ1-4	CASSGGTHYEKLFF
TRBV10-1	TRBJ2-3	CASSTLAGDTDTQYF
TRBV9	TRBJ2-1	CASSPEFWDSYNEQFF
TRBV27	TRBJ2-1	CASSLEDRVNEQFF
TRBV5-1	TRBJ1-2	CASSSGVQNLDYGYTF
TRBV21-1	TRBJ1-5	CASSRETGINQPQHF
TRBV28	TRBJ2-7	CASTMPGGGNEQYF
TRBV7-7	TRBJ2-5	CASSFGPFQETQYF
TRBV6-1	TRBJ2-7	CASRARAYEQYF
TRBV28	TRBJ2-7	CASSFLATGTYEQYF
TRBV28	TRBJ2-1	CASSSGLAGGGNEQFF
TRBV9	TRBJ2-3	CASGTTPDTQYF
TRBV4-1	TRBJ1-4	CASSQRGSAATNEKLFF
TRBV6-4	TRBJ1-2	CASSDMAGKKKGYTF
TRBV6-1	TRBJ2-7	CASGRHNYEQYF
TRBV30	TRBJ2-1	CAWSVLGGYEQFF
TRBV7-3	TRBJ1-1	CASSAGPDTEAFF